The present TCR beta chain was sequenced within a study of T cells in Graves' hyperthyroidism and ophthalmopathy. Study as a whole: Peripheral blood samples were taken at initial diagnosis, prior to any treatment. Findings of the study overall: The model foresaw ophthalmopathy a median around 6.8 months prior to onset. A model of 13 V-J pairs discriminated ophthalmopathy from stable hyperthyroidism.

Regions amplified from RNA transcripts were the TCR beta CDR3 regions. An initial round of RT-PCR targeting the TCR CDR3 relied on the HTBI primer set. MiXCR was run by TCRdb on the multiplex PCR reads, yielding one entry per CDR3 protein. This table holds around 720,000 distinct CDR3 sequences, over 35% found once. For this clonotype: Antigen: not known. An end of the junction differs from the germline gene, which may be a read error.

The CDR3 loop spans 14 amino acids. CDR1 is MNHEY, CDR2 SMNVEV, per germline (reference sequence). The TCR was taken from a woman in her forties with Graves' hyperthyroidism. The V and J genes are TRBV27 and TRBJ1-3; 7 bases are a match to TRBD1. The sample was blood. The CDR3 loop is CASRSTGTGDTIYF. For the CDR3, the DNA is TGTGCCAGCAGATCGACAGGGACTGGAGACACCATATATTTT.